This TCR beta chain was recorded in a study of cytomegalovirus exposure and HLA in healthy donors. Study-level background: Early release data held some 80 million unique TCRs from HLA-typed donors. Study observations and caveats: Later analysis suggested most CMV-associated TCR beta chains were HLA-restricted. When analyzed later, a missense DCLRE1C variant was found to be linked to TCR beta V- and J-gene trimming.

Nominal health characterized the donors when sampled, though unrecorded immune exposures were likely. As to this clone: No antigen is known for it.

PCR was performed using 60 Vbeta and 13 Jbeta primers. Only in-frame clones appear in the TCRdb table, and some are missing; sequencing was by immunoSEQ multiplex PCR. The data show approximately 200,000 clones, 60% to 80% seen once. The CDR3 totals 16 residues. Germline loops: CDR1 SGHAT, CDR2 FQNNGV. The junction had 11 bases not matched to a gene; V was cut back by 5 bases and J by 2 bases. The sample was PBMCs. The V call is TRBV11-2, the J call TRBJ2-5; 7 bases map to TRBD1. The receptor was isolated from a man younger than 35 in good health and CMV-seronegative. The CDR3 DNA sequence: TGTGCCAGCAGCCCCCTCCGGGGACAGTTGCAAGAGACCCAGTACTTC. Its protein product is CASSPLRGQLQETQYF.